This T cell receptor (beta chain) was observed in a study of pediatric ulcerative colitis. Germline V lookup: CDR1 SNHLY, CDR2 FYNNEI. The CDR3 totals 12 residues. The V segment lost 6 bases and the J segment 2 bases; nucleotides outside the gene matches: 1. Libraries were prepared by immunoSEQ multiplex PCR; TCRdb keeps only in-frame clonotypes and omits some of them. The sample carries some 1,500 clones, roughly 90% recorded once. The origin of this receptor is a boy aged 10-17 years with severe ulcerative colitis. The V gene is TRBV2, the J gene TRBJ2-7, with 7 bases fitting TRBD2. What was sequenced was blood. The DNA of the CDR3 is TGTGCCAGCAGCGGGGGGACCTACGAGCAGTACGTC. It translates to CASSGGTYEQYV.